A single sample gave rise to the 6 T cell receptor beta chains below, sequenced in a study of shared clonotypes between healthy human individuals. TCRdb's table, derived via immunoSEQ multiplex PCR, lists solely in-frame clones and lacks some. The sample includes about 1 million clones, 75% to 80% of them seen just once. The specimen sequenced was memory CD4+ T cells from PBMCs. Stated subset: CD45RA-negative fraction. All receptors come from a man aged 18 to 29 in good health. Some clones in this sample may be carry-over from other donors' samples.

This chain uses TRBV9 with TRBJ2-3; 16 bases match TRBD2. CDR3 length equals 18 residues. The ends lost 3 bases at V and 4 bases at J; junction bases unmatched: 8. Germline V lookup: CDR1 SGDLS, CDR2 YYNGEE. CDR3 sequence (DNA): TGTGCCAGCAGCGAAAGGGGGACTAGCGGGAGGGCCTCAGATACGCAGTATTTT. Amino acid sequence: CASSERGTSGRASDTQYF.

This chain links TRBV5-1 with TRBJ1-1; tentative D call: TRBD1 (5 bases). V was cut by 2 bases and J by 1 base, with 9 bases left in between. CDR1 and CDR2 (germline): SGHRS, YFSETQ. This CDR3 spans 14 amino acids. In nucleotides, the CDR3 is TGCGCCAGCAGCTTTAGAAGGGGGAACACTGAAGCTTTCTTT. It encodes CASSFRRGNTEAFF. The complete variable domain, with remaining parts taken from reference TRBV5-1 and TRBJ1-1, reads KAGVTQTPRYLIKTRGQQVTLSCSPISGHRSVSWYQQTPGQGLQFLFEYFSETQRNKGNFPGRFSGRQFSNSRSEMNVSTLELGDSALYLCASSFRRGNTEAFFGQGTRLTVV.

In DNA, the CDR3 is TGCGCCAGCAGTCAAACAAGGGATACGCAGTATTTT. The encoded protein is CASSQTRDTQYF. This chain links TRBV4-3 with TRBJ2-3; unclear D gene. This CDR3 has 12 residues. The germline V and J ends were trimmed by 6 bases and 6 bases, with 10 bases remaining between them. Germline assignment: CDR1 LGHNA and CDR2 YSLEER.

This chain connects TRBV5-1 to TRBJ2-1, with 7 positions matching TRBD1. The length of the CDR3 is 16 residues. Germline CDR1 reads SGHRS; CDR2 reads YFSETQ. J lost 1 base, V lost 4 bases, and 8 bases had no gene match. The CDR3 region is CASSPRPGQSYNEQFF. The CDR3 DNA sequence: TGCGCCAGCAGCCCGAGACCGGGACAGTCCTACAATGAGCAGTTCTTC. The variable domain in full, completed from reference TRBV5-1 and TRBJ2-1, reads KAGVTQTPRYLIKTRGQQVTLSCSPISGHRSVSWYQQTPGQGLQFLFEYFSETQRNKGNFPGRFSGRQFSNSRSEMNVSTLELGDSALYLCASSPRPGQSYNEQFFGPGTRLTVL.

CDR3 bases: TGTGCCAGCAGCCCAGGGGCGGAGGGGGGGAACGAGCAGTACTTC. Translation gives CASSPGAEGGNEQYF. V and J are TRBV28 and TRBJ2-7; D is perhaps TRBD2 (7 bases). Germline V gene data show CDR1 as MDHEN and CDR2 as SYDVKM. The CDR3 runs to 15 residues. The V end lost 6 bases, the J end lost 5 bases, and 20 bases lay between the germline ends.

This chain joins TRBV5-1 and TRBJ2-5, with D perhaps given as TRBD1 or TRBD2 (5 bases each). From germline, CDR1 is SGHRS and CDR2 YFSETQ. The CDR3 loop spans 14 amino acids. Trimming stripped 4 bases from V and 5 bases from J, with 15 bases between. In DNA form, the CDR3 reads TGCGCCAGCAGCCCGCCCACGGGACGGGAGACCCAGTACTTC. It encodes CASSPPTGRETQYF.